One and the same sample provided the 15 T cell receptor beta chains below, sequenced in a study of radiotherapy plus CTLA-4 blockade in lung cancer. TCRdb's copy holds only in-frame clones and misses some; the assay was immunoSEQ multiplex PCR. The table includes 70,000 to 100,000 clones, around 85% detected once. This material consisted of peripheral blood, taken from a patient treated with radiotherapy plus ipilimumab. These receptors were taken from a human donor with non-small cell lung cancer who had a partial response to radiotherapy plus ipilimumab.

This chain joins TRBV10-3 and TRBJ2-7; the match to TRBD2 covers 14 bases. CDR1 is ENHRY and CDR2 is SYGVKD in the germline V gene. The V gene end was trimmed by 6 bases and the J gene end by 7 bases; junction bases not matched to a gene: 5. CDR3 size: 14 residues. Here the CDR3 reads CAISPGLAGEEQYV. In nucleotides, the CDR3 is TGTGCCATCAGCCCGGGACTAGCGGGAGAAGAGCAGTACGTC.

This chain links TRBV6-5 with TRBJ1-1; a weak D match, TRBD1 (5 bases). V was pared by 2 bases and J by 4 bases, with 14 bases between. Per the germline V gene, CDR1 is MNHEY and CDR2 is SVGAGI. The CDR3 is 15 amino acids. CDR3: CASSYGEGWGTEAFF. CDR3 coding DNA: TGTGCCAGCAGTTACGGGGAGGGGTGGGGCACTGAAGCTTTCTTT.

This chain links TRBV2 with TRBJ1-6; 9 positions match TRBD1. The ends lost 6 bases at V and 10 bases at J; junction bases unmatched: 13. CDR3 size: 16 residues. Per germline, CDR1 SNHLY and CDR2 FYNNEI. CDR3 coding DNA: TGTGCCAGCAGCGCGGGACAGGGAAGGGTTAGGTCACCCCTCCACTTT. Its translation: CASSAGQGRVRSPLHF.

The V and J genes are TRBV2 and TRBJ2-5, with a tentative D call TRBD2 (6 bases). The CDR3 covers 12 residues. Trimming left V 6 bases short and J 11 bases short, with 16 bases between. Germline values: CDR1 SNHLY, CDR2 FYNNEI. This CDR3 reads CASRRDSQEQYF. CDR3 DNA sequence: TGTGCCAGCAGACGGGACTCGCAAGAGCAGTACTTC.

This chain joins TRBV18 and TRBJ1-4; possibly TRBD1 for D (5 bases). The germline V gene encodes CDR1 KGHSH and CDR2 LQKENI. V dropped 2 bases and J dropped 10 bases, with 17 bases sitting between them. The CDR3 is made up of 15 amino acids. Here the CDR3 reads CASSPSESGGGKLFF. The CDR3 DNA reads TGTGCCAGCTCACCATCTGAGTCCGGGGGTGGAAAACTGTTTTTT.

The chain couples TRBV21-1 to TRBJ2-7; the table's D call of TRBD1 was not tested on the DNA. TRBV21-1 is a listed pseudogene. The CDR3 loop spans 17 amino acids. The DNA for the CDR3 is TGTGCCAGCAGCACAGAAGGAGGGGGGACAGGCTCGAACGAGCAGTACGTC. Translating gives CASSTEGGGTGSNEQYV.

The chain employs TRBV5-1 and TRBJ1-2, with 10 bases that match TRBD1. Germline CDR1 is SGHRS and CDR2 is YFSETQ. The CDR3 is 15 residues long. After removal of 4 bases from V and 4 bases from J, the junction contained 7 bases not matched to a gene. The CDR3 sequence: CASSQGDRGAYGYTF. The CDR3 DNA is TGCGCCAGCAGCCAAGGGGACAGGGGTGCCTATGGCTACACCTTC.

The J gene is TRBJ2-7, the V gene TRBV19, with 10 positions matching TRBD1. Germline CDR1 and CDR2: LNHDA and SQIVND (reference sequence). The CDR3 contains 17 residues. V was clipped by 5 bases and J by 3 bases; unmatched bases: 13. CDR3 residues: CASSALRLRTGGYEQYF. The DNA for the CDR3 is TGTGCCAGTAGTGCCCTTCGGCTCCGGACAGGGGGCTACGAGCAGTACTTC. The full variable domain, in which reference TRBV19 and TRBJ2-7 provide the parts outside the CDR3, is DGGITQSPKYLFRKEGQNVTLSCEQNLNHDAMYWYRQDPGQGLRLIYYSQIVNDFQKGDIAEGYSVSREKKESFPLTVTSAQKNPTAFYLCASSALRLRTGGYEQYFGPGTRLTVT.

The gene calls are TRBV11-2 and TRBJ1-5; 9 bases align to TRBD1. CDR1 and CDR2 from the germline V gene are SGHAT and FQNNGV. This CDR3 has 15 amino acids. Trimming took 5 bases from V and 4 from J; bases not matched to a gene: 6. The CDR3 region has the DNA TGTGCCAGCAGCCCAACAGGGGGCCCTAATCAGCCCCAGCATTTT. It codes for CASSPTGGPNQPQHF. Full variable domain (outside the CDR3, taken from reference TRBV11-2 and TRBJ1-5): EAGVAQSPRYKIIEKRQSVAFWCNPISGHATLYWYQQILGQGPKLLIQFQNNGVVDDSQLPKDRFSAERLKGVDSTLKIQPAKLEDSAVYLCASSPTGGPNQPQHFGDGTRLSIL.

This chain uses TRBV6-1 with TRBJ2-7; unclear D gene. Between the trimmed V and J ends, which lost 6 bases and 7 bases, there was a span of 13 bases. Looked up from germline, CDR1 is MNHNS and CDR2 is SASEGT. The CDR3 sequence is 12 residues long. The CDR3 loop is CASRDSRGEQYV. The CDR3 DNA follows: TGTGCCAGCAGAGACTCGAGAGGAGAGCAGTACGTC.

J is TRBJ1-4 and V is TRBV28, with D unclear. Trimming stripped 9 bases from V and 6 bases from J, with 14 bases between. Germline V gene data show CDR1 as MDHEN and CDR2 as SYDVKM. CDR3 length: 13 amino acids. CDR3 residues: CASFGIADEKLFF. The CDR3 nucleotides read TGTGCCAGTTTTGGCATTGCGGATGAAAAACTGTTTTTT.

This clone has only one observation. V usage is TRBV28 and J usage is TRBJ2-1, with D perhaps matching TRBD2 (6 bases). Germline values: CDR1 MDHEN, CDR2 SYDVKM. There are 14 residues in the CDR3. V lost 6 bases and J lost 2, with 11 bases in between. The CDR3 bases are TGTGCCAGCAGGCGCGGCGGGACCTACAATGAGCAGTTCTTC. Its protein product is CASRRGGTYNEQFF.

The chain combines TRBV29-1 with TRBJ2-5, with D possibly being TRBD2 (6 bases). The germline V gene has CDR1 SQVTM and CDR2 ANQGSEA. Trimming pared 7 bases from V and 4 bases from J, leaving 13 bases between. The CDR3 length is 12 residues. In DNA form, the CDR3 reads TGCAGCGGTTCGGAGGGATCAGAGACCCAGTACTTC. It specifies CSGSEGSETQYF.

V and J are TRBV2 and TRBJ2-4, with D possibly TRBD2 on 5 matching bases. Germline V CDR1 and CDR2: SNHLY, FYNNEI. V was trimmed by 4 bases and J by 4 bases, leaving 11 bases between them. CDR3 length: 14 amino acids. CDR3 loop: CASSGEGVKNIQYF. The DNA for the CDR3 is TGTGCCAGCAGTGGAGAGGGCGTTAAAAACATTCAGTACTTC.

The CDR3 is CASSFPGGLAGVGRGTQYF. For the CDR3, the DNA is TGTGCCAGCAGCTTCCCCGGGGGATTAGCGGGAGTGGGGCGCGGGACCCAGTACTTC. The genes are TRBV7-8 and TRBJ2-5; 9 bases align to TRBD2. Germline CDR1 and CDR2: SGHVS and FQNEAQ. The trim removed 3 bases at V and 7 bases at J, leaving 21 bases unmatched. This CDR3 region has 19 residues.